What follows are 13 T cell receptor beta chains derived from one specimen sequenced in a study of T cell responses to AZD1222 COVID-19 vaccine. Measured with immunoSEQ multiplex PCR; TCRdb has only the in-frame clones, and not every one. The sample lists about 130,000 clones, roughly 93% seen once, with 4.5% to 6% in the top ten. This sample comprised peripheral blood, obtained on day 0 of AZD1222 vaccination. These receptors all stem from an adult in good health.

The CDR3 sequence: CASSPTGEATNEKLFF. DNA for the CDR3: TGTGCCAGCAGCCCGACAGGGGAAGCAACTAATGAAAAACTGTTTTTT. The chain joins TRBV5-4 to TRBJ1-4, with TRBD1 matching 8 bases. This CDR3 is 16 amino acids long. V shed 4 bases, J shed 0 bases, and the junction held 5 bases outside the gene matches. Germline V lookup: CDR1 SGHNT, CDR2 YYREEE (reference sequence).

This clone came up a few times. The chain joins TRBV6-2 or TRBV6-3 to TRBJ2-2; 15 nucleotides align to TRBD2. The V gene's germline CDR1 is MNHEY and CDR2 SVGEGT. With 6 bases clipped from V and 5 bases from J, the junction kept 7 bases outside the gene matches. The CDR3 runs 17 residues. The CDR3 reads CASSQAGLAGGTGELFF. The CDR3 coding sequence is TGTGCCAGCAGCCAAGCGGGACTAGCGGGAGGAACCGGGGAGCTGTTTTTT.

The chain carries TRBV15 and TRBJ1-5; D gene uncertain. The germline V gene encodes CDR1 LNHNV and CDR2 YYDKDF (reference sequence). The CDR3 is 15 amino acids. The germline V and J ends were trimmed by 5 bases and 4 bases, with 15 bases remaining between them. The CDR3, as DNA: TGTGCCACCAGCCGATCCGGTTTGCGAAATCAGCCCCAGCATTTT. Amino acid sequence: CATSRSGLRNQPQHF.

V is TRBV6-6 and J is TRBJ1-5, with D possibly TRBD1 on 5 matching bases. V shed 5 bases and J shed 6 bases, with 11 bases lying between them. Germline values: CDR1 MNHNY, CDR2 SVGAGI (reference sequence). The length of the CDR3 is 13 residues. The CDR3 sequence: CASSLGVSQPQHF. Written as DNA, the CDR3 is TGTGCCAGCAGTCTGGGGGTGAGTCAGCCCCAGCATTTT.

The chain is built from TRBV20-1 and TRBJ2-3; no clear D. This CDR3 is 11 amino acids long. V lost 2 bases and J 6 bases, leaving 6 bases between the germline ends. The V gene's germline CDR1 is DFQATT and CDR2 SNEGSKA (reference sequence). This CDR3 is CSARRADTQYF. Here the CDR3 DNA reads TGCAGTGCTAGACGAGCGGATACGCAGTATTTT.

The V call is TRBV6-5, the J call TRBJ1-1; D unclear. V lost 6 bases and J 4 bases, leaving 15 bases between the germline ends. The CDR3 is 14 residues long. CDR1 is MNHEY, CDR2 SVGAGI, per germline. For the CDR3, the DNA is TGTGCCAGCAGCCCCCCAAGTCGGGGCACTGAAGCTTTCTTT. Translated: CASSPPSRGTEAFF.

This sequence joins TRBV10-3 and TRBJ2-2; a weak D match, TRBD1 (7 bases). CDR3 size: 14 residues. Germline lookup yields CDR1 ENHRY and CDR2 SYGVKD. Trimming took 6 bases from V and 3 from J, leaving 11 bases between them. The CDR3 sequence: CAIRTGTYTGELFF. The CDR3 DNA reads TGTGCCATCAGGACAGGGACTTACACCGGGGAGCTGTTTTTT.

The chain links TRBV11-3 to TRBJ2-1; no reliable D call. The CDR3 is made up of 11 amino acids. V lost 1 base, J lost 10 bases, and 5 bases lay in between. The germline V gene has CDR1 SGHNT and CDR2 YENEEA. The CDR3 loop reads CASSLGPEQFF. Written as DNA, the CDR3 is TGTGCCAGCAGCTTAGGACCCGAGCAGTTCTTC.

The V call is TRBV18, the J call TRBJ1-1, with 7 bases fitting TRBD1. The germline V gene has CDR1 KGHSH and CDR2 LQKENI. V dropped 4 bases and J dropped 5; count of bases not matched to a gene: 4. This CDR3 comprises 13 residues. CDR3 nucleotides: TGTGCCAGCTCACAGGGGGCAGGGACTGAAGCTTTCTTT. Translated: CASSQGAGTEAFF.

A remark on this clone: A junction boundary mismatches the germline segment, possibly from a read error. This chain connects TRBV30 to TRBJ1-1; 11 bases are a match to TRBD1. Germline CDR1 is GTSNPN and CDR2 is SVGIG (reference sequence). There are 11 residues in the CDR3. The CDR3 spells CAWTFRDRGTF. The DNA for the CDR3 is TGTGCCTGGACGTTTCGGGACAGGGGGACCTTT. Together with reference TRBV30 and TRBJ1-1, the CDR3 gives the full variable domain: SQTIHQWPATLVQPVGSPLSLECTVEGTSNPNLYWYRQAAGRGLQLLFYSVGIGQISSEVPQNLSASRPQDRQFILSSKKLLLSDSGFYLCAWTFRDRGTFGQGTRLTVV.

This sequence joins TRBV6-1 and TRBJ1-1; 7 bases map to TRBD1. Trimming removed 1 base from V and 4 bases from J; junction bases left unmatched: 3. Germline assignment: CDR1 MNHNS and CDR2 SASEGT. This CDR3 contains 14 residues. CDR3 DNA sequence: TGTGCCAGCAGTGAAGTGGCAGGGGGCACTGAAGCTTTCTTT. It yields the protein CASSEVAGGTEAFF.

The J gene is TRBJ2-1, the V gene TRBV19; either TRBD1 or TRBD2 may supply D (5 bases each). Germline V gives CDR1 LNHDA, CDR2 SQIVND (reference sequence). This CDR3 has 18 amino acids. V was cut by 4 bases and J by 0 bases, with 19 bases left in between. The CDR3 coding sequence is TGTGCCAGTAGTAAAGGGTTGAGGGGTTGGGGCTCCTACAATGAGCAGTTCTTC. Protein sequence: CASSKGLRGWGSYNEQFF.

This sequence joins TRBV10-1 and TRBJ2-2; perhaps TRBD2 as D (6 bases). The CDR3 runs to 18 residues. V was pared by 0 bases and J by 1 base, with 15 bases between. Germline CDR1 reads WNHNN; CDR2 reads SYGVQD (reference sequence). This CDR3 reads CASSESEKGGENTGELFF. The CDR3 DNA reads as TGCGCCAGCAGTGAGTCTGAAAAGGGAGGCGAGAACACCGGGGAGCTGTTTTTT.